This TCR beta chain derives from a study of T cell repertoires in cytomegalovirus infection. Overall study context: It was recently identified HLA-C-restricted and well-studied HLA-B-restricted CMV epitopes that the study used. Public TCR beta signatures provided an indication of both CMV infection and a matching HLA type. Study-wide results and limits: Ex vivo, HLA-C-restricted CMV-specific TCR beta clonotypes prevailed over the rest of the response.

TCRdb passed the reads through MiXCR, listing each CDR3 protein once. The table records hundreds of thousands of distinct CDR3 sequences, roughly 30% of them present only once. Points on this clonotype: No antigen is known for it.

The sequence was collected from a human donor in good health (CMV status not recorded). Some clones in this sample may be carry-over from other donors' samples. Sequencing used cultured CD8+ T cells from PBMCs, obtained from culture after CMV antigen stimulation.

This chain's CDR3 is CASSQPSFLVGGMELFF. The CDR3 region has the DNA TGCGCCAGCAGCCAACCCAGTTTCCTAGTTGGAGGGATGGAGCTGTTTTTT. The chain combines TRBV4-1 with TRBJ2-2, with TRBD2 as a possible D gene (6 bases). The V gene's germline CDR1 is MGHRA and CDR2 YSYEKL. Trimming pared 2 bases from V and 10 bases from J, leaving 23 bases between. The CDR3 has 17 residues.